This T cell receptor beta chain was captured in a study of blood T cell repertoires in COVID-19. As for the study in general: Samples taken during acute and convalescent COVID-19 were collected in the United States, Italy and Spain. Sources were T cells, B-cell-depleted T cells, or PBMCs; the material itself was cDNA or gDNA.

The CDR3 runs 16 residues. Trimming at V came to 3 bases and at J to 2 bases, leaving 5 bases not matched to a gene. Germline CDR1 and CDR2: SGDLS and YYNGEE. In the authors' methods: It was from reference gene primer amplification that nucleated cell counts were estimated. Measured with immunoSEQ multiplex PCR; TCRdb has only the in-frame clones, and not every one. V, J and clone size derive from that table, while D and trimming were established from the DNA sequence. The sample holds about 190,000 clones, roughly 80% seen once. This TCR derives from a woman aged 25 to 45 with acute or convalescent COVID-19. The sequencing input was peripheral blood. This chain links TRBV9 with TRBJ2-1, with 10 bases that match TRBD2. In DNA form, the CDR3 reads TGTGCCAGCAGCGCCCGCCTAGCGGGGGCCTACAATGAGCAGTTCTTC. Its protein is CASSARLAGAYNEQFF.